These T cell receptor beta chains were read from a single sample in a study of CD8+CD57+ T cells in acquired aplastic anemia. TCRdb independently ran MiXCR on the reads; one entry per CDR3 protein. The sample records some 220,000 distinct CDR3 sequences, roughly 35% being singletons. The sample taken for sequencing was sorted CD4+, CD8+, or CD8+CD57+ T cells (not recorded which) from PBMCs. The receptors were sampled from a human donor in good health, serving as a control. Both conserved end residues are part of each CDR3. A D gene is named only where the DNA matches it firmly. The size of a clone is reported for some rows only, either as once, few or many, or as a class for expanded clones.

v_gene: TRBV19
j_gene: TRBJ2-7
d_gene: TRBD2
abundance: -
CDR3aa: CASSITSGGSYEQYF
CDR3nt: TGTGCCAGTAGTATAACTAGCGGGGGATCTTACGAGCAGTACTTC

v_gene: TRBV2
j_gene: TRBJ1-1
d_gene: -
abundance: -
CDR3aa: CASSLGGWGEAFF
CDR3nt: TGTGCCAGCAGCTTAGGGGGATGGGGTGAAGCTTTCTTT

v_gene: TRBV4-1
j_gene: TRBJ2-5
d_gene: -
abundance: many
CDR3aa: CASSQGYLETQYF
CDR3nt: TGCGCCAGCAGCCAAGGGTACCTAGAGACCCAGTACTTC

v_gene: TRBV4-1
j_gene: TRBJ1-3
d_gene: -
abundance: -
CDR3aa: CASSQDGVRTSGNTIYF
CDR3nt: TGCGCCAGCAGCCAAGATGGGGTCAGGACATCTGGAAACACCATATATTTT

v_gene: TRBV19
j_gene: TRBJ1-3
d_gene: -
abundance: -
CDR3aa: CASRDFSSGNTIYF
CDR3nt: TGTGCCAGCCGGGACTTCTCCTCTGGAAACACCATATATTTT

v_gene: TRBV3-1
j_gene: TRBJ1-6
d_gene: -
abundance: many
CDR3aa: CASSQGWGRNSPLHF
CDR3nt: TGTGCCAGCAGCCAAGGTTGGGGGCGGAATTCACCCCTCCACTTT

v_gene: TRBV20-1
j_gene: TRBJ1-2
d_gene: -
abundance: few
CDR3aa: CSATGLTSRGYTF
CDR3nt: TGCAGTGCCACGGGTCTCACTTCAAGAGGCTACACCTTC

v_gene: TRBV6-1
j_gene: TRBJ1-1
d_gene: -
abundance: -
CDR3aa: CASSALSRPQGGTEAFF
CDR3nt: TGTGCCAGCAGCGCACTATCCCGTCCACAGGGAGGAACTGAAGCTTTCTTT

v_gene: TRBV12-3/TRBV12-4
j_gene: TRBJ2-1
d_gene: TRBD2
abundance: -
CDR3aa: CASSLTGGSKQFF
CDR3nt: TGTGCCAGCAGTTTAACGGGGGGGTCTAAGCAGTTCTTC

v_gene: TRBV11-1
j_gene: TRBJ2-2
d_gene: TRBD1
abundance: -
CDR3aa: CASRRTGQGNTGELFF
CDR3nt: TGTGCCAGCAGACGTACCGGACAGGGAAACACCGGGGAGCTGTTTTTT

v_gene: TRBV19
j_gene: TRBJ1-2
d_gene: -
abundance: many
CDR3aa: CASSIRGRVLCIYGYTF
CDR3nt: TGTGCCAGTAGTATCCGGGGCAGGGTTTTATGTATCTATGGCTACACCTTC

v_gene: TRBV24-1
j_gene: TRBJ1-4
d_gene: -
abundance: -
CDR3aa: CAPVMRKGHLTTNEKLFF
CDR3nt: TGTGCACCAGTGATGAGAAAGGGACACCTGACAACTAATGAAAAACTGTTTTTT

v_gene: TRBV2
j_gene: TRBJ2-1
d_gene: TRBD2
abundance: -
CDR3aa: CASSDPGLAFHEQFF
CDR3nt: TGTGCCAGCAGCGATCCGGGACTAGCTTTCCATGAGCAGTTCTTC

v_gene: TRBV20-1
j_gene: TRBJ1-4
d_gene: -
abundance: few
CDR3aa: CSARDGGRGEKLFF
CDR3nt: TGCAGTGCTAGAGATGGGGGGAGGGGGGAAAAACTGTTTTTT

v_gene: TRBV2
j_gene: TRBJ2-7
d_gene: TRBD1
abundance: -
CDR3aa: CASEKQGGTSCEQYF
CDR3nt: TGTGCCAGCGAAAAACAAGGGGGCACCTCCTGCGAGCAGTACTTC

v_gene: TRBV30
j_gene: TRBJ1-6
d_gene: -
abundance: many
CDR3aa: CAWSVTGEGSPLHF
CDR3nt: TGTGCCTGGAGTGTTACGGGGGAAGGATCACCCCTCCACTTT

v_gene: TRBV7-2
j_gene: TRBJ2-5
d_gene: -
abundance: many
CDR3aa: CASSLDPARETQYF
CDR3nt: TGTGCCAGCAGCTTAGACCCAGCACGGGAGACCCAGTACTTC

v_gene: TRBV7-2
j_gene: TRBJ1-3
d_gene: TRBD1
abundance: few
CDR3aa: CASSLRGPGNTIYF
CDR3nt: TGTGCCAGCAGCCTCAGGGGGCCTGGAAACACCATATATTTT

v_gene: TRBV2
j_gene: TRBJ2-4
d_gene: -
abundance: many
CDR3aa: CASRSQAKNIQYF
CDR3nt: TGTGCCAGCAGGTCTCAAGCCAAAAACATTCAGTACTTC

v_gene: TRBV5-1
j_gene: TRBJ2-7
d_gene: -
abundance: -
CDR3aa: CASSPGGYSHEQYF
CDR3nt: TGCGCCAGCAGCCCTGGGGGTTATTCTCACGAGCAGTACTTC

v_gene: TRBV6-5
j_gene: TRBJ1-3
d_gene: -
abundance: -
CDR3aa: CASSYSNLVPGNTIYF
CDR3nt: TGTGCCAGCAGTTACTCGAATCTGGTGCCTGGAAACACCATATATTTT

v_gene: TRBV12-3/TRBV12-4
j_gene: TRBJ2-1
d_gene: TRBD2
abundance: -
CDR3aa: CASSYTLAGVYNEQFF
CDR3nt: TGTGCCAGCAGCTATACTCTAGCGGGAGTGTACAATGAGCAGTTCTTC

v_gene: TRBV4-1
j_gene: TRBJ1-3
d_gene: -
abundance: few
CDR3aa: CASSQRGISGNTIYF
CDR3nt: TGCGCCAGCAGCCAAAGGGGGATCTCTGGAAACACCATATATTTT

v_gene: TRBV2
j_gene: TRBJ2-7
d_gene: -
abundance: many
CDR3aa: CASSERLGTYEQYF
CDR3nt: TGTGCCAGCAGTGAAAGGTTAGGCACCTACGAGCAGTACTTC

v_gene: TRBV5-1
j_gene: TRBJ2-3
d_gene: -
abundance: many
CDR3aa: CATSLQMADTQYF
CDR3nt: TGCGCCACCTCACTCCAGATGGCGGATACGCAGTATTTT

v_gene: TRBV3-1
j_gene: TRBJ2-5
d_gene: TRBD1
abundance: many
CDR3aa: CASSQWDRALETQYF
CDR3nt: TGTGCCAGCAGCCAATGGGACAGGGCTTTGGAGACCCAGTACTTC

v_gene: TRBV12-3/TRBV12-4
j_gene: TRBJ1-2
d_gene: -
abundance: many
CDR3aa: CASSPPGIGRYLYGYTF
CDR3nt: TGTGCCAGCAGTCCACCCGGTATAGGGAGATATCTGTATGGCTACACCTTC

v_gene: TRBV19
j_gene: TRBJ2-7
d_gene: TRBD1
abundance: many
CDR3aa: CASTPRDRVAEQYF
CDR3nt: TGTGCCAGTACCCCCCGGGACAGGGTTGCCGAGCAGTACTTC

v_gene: TRBV20-1
j_gene: TRBJ1-2
d_gene: -
abundance: many
CDR3aa: CSARDSYGYTF
CDR3nt: TGCAGTGCTAGAGATTCCTATGGCTACACCTTC

v_gene: TRBV7-9
j_gene: TRBJ1-1
d_gene: -
abundance: many
CDR3aa: CASSPEASEAFF
CDR3nt: TGTGCCAGCAGCCCAGAGGCCAGTGAAGCTTTCTTT

v_gene: TRBV24-1
j_gene: TRBJ1-2
d_gene: TRBD1
abundance: many
CDR3aa: CATSDPRGTGGNHYGYTF
CDR3nt: TGTGCCACCAGTGACCCCCGGGGGACAGGGGGGAACCACTATGGCTACACCTTC

v_gene: TRBV20-1
j_gene: TRBJ1-2
d_gene: -
abundance: -
CDR3aa: CSAVGPYGYTF
CDR3nt: TGCAGTGCTGTGGGGCCTTATGGCTACACCTTC

v_gene: TRBV2
j_gene: TRBJ1-1
d_gene: -
abundance: -
CDR3aa: CASRGGRPETEAFF
CDR3nt: TGTGCCAGCAGGGGGGGCCGACCCGAGACTGAAGCTTTCTTT

v_gene: TRBV10-2
j_gene: TRBJ1-2
d_gene: -
abundance: -
CDR3aa: CATHNTRGTDYGYTF
CDR3nt: TGCGCCACTCACAATACTCGCGGGACGGACTATGGCTACACCTTC

v_gene: TRBV29-1
j_gene: TRBJ1-2
d_gene: -
abundance: -
CDR3aa: CQQRTPNYGYTF
CDR3nt: TGCCAGCAGCGGACACCTAACTATGGCTACACCTTC

v_gene: TRBV5-5
j_gene: TRBJ2-7
d_gene: -
abundance: few
CDR3aa: CASSLELGVAYEQYF
CDR3nt: TGTGCCAGCAGCTTGGAGCTGGGGGTAGCCTACGAGCAGTACTTC

v_gene: TRBV7-9
j_gene: TRBJ2-1
d_gene: TRBD1
abundance: -
CDR3aa: CASRPIGTVYNEQFF
CDR3nt: TGTGCCAGCAGACCTATCGGGACAGTATACAATGAGCAGTTCTTC

v_gene: TRBV20-1
j_gene: TRBJ1-4
d_gene: TRBD1
abundance: few
CDR3aa: CSARGGQGTTKEKLFF
CDR3nt: TGCAGTGCTAGAGGGGGACAGGGGACCACAAAGGAAAAACTGTTTTTT

v_gene: TRBV20-1
j_gene: TRBJ2-3
d_gene: -
abundance: many
CDR3aa: CSARKVGGPDTQYF
CDR3nt: TGCAGTGCTAGGAAGGTGGGGGGGCCAGATACGCAGTATTTT

v_gene: TRBV5-1
j_gene: TRBJ1-3
d_gene: TRBD1
abundance: -
CDR3aa: CASSLGGDRFTTSGNTIYF
CDR3nt: TGCGCCAGCAGCTTGGGGGGGGACAGGTTCACCACCTCTGGAAACACCATATATTTT

v_gene: TRBV20-1
j_gene: TRBJ2-7
d_gene: -
abundance: -
CDR3aa: CSASQGYEQYF
CDR3nt: TGCAGTGCTAGTCAGGGTTACGAGCAGTACTTC

v_gene: TRBV2
j_gene: TRBJ2-7
d_gene: TRBD1
abundance: many
CDR3aa: CASSRGGLTSYEQYF
CDR3nt: TGTGCCAGCAGTAGAGGGGGCCTGACCTCCTACGAGCAGTACTTC

v_gene: TRBV3-1
j_gene: TRBJ2-7
d_gene: TRBD2
abundance: few
CDR3aa: CASRRTSGSFAQYF
CDR3nt: TGTGCCAGCAGGCGGACTAGCGGGAGTTTCGCGCAGTACTTC

v_gene: TRBV12-3/TRBV12-4
j_gene: TRBJ2-7
d_gene: TRBD1
abundance: -
CDR3aa: CASSFPPGGRYEQYF
CDR3nt: TGTGCCAGCAGTTTTCCTCCAGGGGGAAGATACGAGCAGTACTTC

v_gene: TRBV7-9
j_gene: TRBJ1-1
d_gene: -
abundance: many
CDR3aa: CASSLFPTGNTEAFF
CDR3nt: TGTGCCAGCAGCTTATTCCCAACGGGGAACACTGAAGCTTTCTTT

v_gene: TRBV2
j_gene: TRBJ2-7
d_gene: TRBD1
abundance: -
CDR3aa: CANRGSYEQYF
CDR3nt: TGTGCTAACAGGGGTTCCTACGAGCAGTACTTC

v_gene: TRBV5-1
j_gene: TRBJ1-3
d_gene: -
abundance: -
CDR3aa: CASSLAVGKAGNTIYF
CDR3nt: TGCGCCAGCAGCTTGGCTGTAGGGAAGGCTGGAAACACCATATATTTT

v_gene: TRBV5-1
j_gene: TRBJ2-7
d_gene: -
abundance: few
CDR3aa: CASSALGGLPIYEQYF
CDR3nt: TGCGCCAGCAGCGCATTAGGGGGACTACCAATTTACGAGCAGTACTTC

v_gene: TRBV5-6
j_gene: TRBJ2-7
d_gene: TRBD1
abundance: -
CDR3aa: CASSLTGTGIYEQYF
CDR3nt: TGTGCCAGCAGCTTGACCGGGACAGGGATCTACGAGCAGTACTTC

v_gene: TRBV7-9
j_gene: TRBJ2-1
d_gene: -
abundance: -
CDR3aa: CASSPDWSSYNEQFF
CDR3nt: TGTGCCAGCAGCCCAGACTGGAGCTCCTACAATGAGCAGTTCTTC

v_gene: TRBV29-1
j_gene: TRBJ2-7
d_gene: TRBD2
abundance: -
CDR3aa: CSVETSGYEQYF
CDR3nt: TGCAGCGTTGAGACTAGCGGCTACGAGCAGTACTTC

v_gene: TRBV5-4
j_gene: TRBJ1-4
d_gene: -
abundance: few
CDR3aa: CASSLESGTNEKLFF
CDR3nt: TGTGCCAGCAGCTTGGAGTCCGGAACTAATGAAAAACTGTTTTTT

v_gene: TRBV19
j_gene: TRBJ1-4
d_gene: -
abundance: many
CDR3aa: CASSPDRWREKLFF
CDR3nt: TGTGCCAGTAGTCCAGACAGGTGGAGGGAAAAACTGTTTTTT

v_gene: TRBV19
j_gene: TRBJ1-1
d_gene: TRBD1
abundance: -
CDR3aa: CASSHGPGTGMNTEAFF
CDR3nt: TGCGCCAGCAGCCATGGTCCCGGGACAGGAATGAACACTGAAGCTTTCTTT

v_gene: TRBV27
j_gene: TRBJ1-1
d_gene: -
abundance: -
CDR3aa: CASSSYGVRGRGTEAFF
CDR3nt: TGTGCCAGCAGTTCCTACGGGGTGCGGGGGAGGGGTACTGAAGCTTTCTTT

v_gene: TRBV19
j_gene: TRBJ1-5
d_gene: -
abundance: many
CDR3aa: CATTTDSRGFQPQHF
CDR3nt: TGTGCCACCACGACGGACAGCCGCGGGTTTCAGCCCCAGCATTTT

v_gene: TRBV29-1
j_gene: TRBJ1-4
d_gene: -
abundance: -
CDR3aa: CSVEPRGNEKLFF
CDR3nt: TGCAGCGTTGAACCCAGGGGAAATGAAAAACTGTTTTTT

v_gene: TRBV25-1
j_gene: TRBJ1-1
d_gene: -
abundance: few
CDR3aa: CASSEQTYTEAFF
CDR3nt: TGTGCCAGCAGTGAACAGACTTACACTGAAGCTTTCTTT

v_gene: TRBV7-8
j_gene: TRBJ2-7
d_gene: -
abundance: many
CDR3aa: CASSLADGYEQYF
CDR3nt: TGTGCCAGCAGCTTAGCGGACGGTTACGAGCAGTACTTC